These 30 T cell receptor beta chains share one sample of origin, sequenced in a study of Tregs in tolerant kidney transplant recipients. The nonmyeloablative bone marrow transplants came from related graft donors, with transient mixed chimerism. Sequenced by immunoSEQ multiplex PCR; TCRdb stores in-frame clones only, minus some. Here the sample spans 40,000 to 50,000 clones, approximately 89% being singletons. The starting material was CD8+ T cells from blood (PBMCs), obtained 12 months after the transplant. These receptors all come from a human patient who received a combined kidney and bone marrow transplant. Some T cells may possibly be graft donor cells.

This rearrangement joins TRBV11-1 to TRBJ1-2; unclear D gene. This CDR3 is built from 14 residues. CDR1 and CDR2 from the germline V gene are SGHAT and FQDESV (reference sequence). Between the trimmed V and J ends, which lost 1 base and 0 bases, there was a span of 6 bases. Here the CDR3 reads CASSLDRSNYGYTF. The CDR3 nucleotides are TGTGCCAGCAGCTTAGACAGATCTAACTATGGCTACACCTTC. The complete variable domain, with remaining parts taken from reference TRBV11-1 and TRBJ1-2, reads EAEVAQSPRYKITEKSQAVAFWCDPISGHATLYWYRQILGQGPELLVQFQDESVVDDSQLPKDRFSAERLKGVDSTLKIQPAELGDSAMYLCASSLDRSNYGYTFGSGTRLTVV.

The rearrangement uses TRBV7-9 and TRBJ1-5; 7 nucleotides match TRBD1. Trimming took 5 bases from V and 2 from J; bases not matched to a gene: 6. CDR3 length equals 15 residues. CDR1 is SEHNR, CDR2 FQNEAQ, per germline (reference sequence). The CDR3 protein is CASSPDRSGNQPQHF. In DNA form, the CDR3 reads TGTGCCAGCAGCCCGGACAGGTCGGGCAATCAGCCCCAGCATTTT.

In its sample, this clone was seen once. The V gene is TRBV9, the J gene TRBJ2-5; 8 bases align to TRBD1. TRBJ2-7 explains the end of the DNA better; the J call may be wrong. Germline values: CDR1 SGDLS, CDR2 YYNGEE. The CDR3 contains 15 residues. As DNA, the CDR3 is TGTGCCAGCAGCCCCTGGACAGGGATCTCCTACGAGCAGTACTTC. Protein product: CASSPWTGISYEQYF.

The chain employs TRBV7-2 and TRBJ2-1; 8 positions agree with TRBD2. With 8 bases clipped from V and 3 bases from J, the junction kept 9 bases outside the gene matches. Germline CDR1 and CDR2: SGHTA and FQGNSA. This CDR3 comprises 15 residues. CDR3 residues: CASSTVSGIYNEQFF. The DNA for the CDR3 is TGTGCCAGCTCGACCGTTAGCGGGATCTACAATGAGCAGTTCTTC.

The J gene is TRBJ1-2, the V gene TRBV28, with TRBD1 matching over 7 bases. Per germline, CDR1 MDHEN and CDR2 SYDVKM. The ends lost 3 bases at V and 7 bases at J; junction bases unmatched: 5. The CDR3 spans 13 residues. CDR3 bases: TGTGCCAGCAGTTTGCCCCCAGGGGGTGGCTACACCTTC. Protein product: CASSLPPGGGYTF.

The table lists this clone with a count of one. The chain couples TRBV27 to TRBJ2-7, with unresolved D. This CDR3 contains 13 residues. Germline V CDR1 and CDR2: MNHEY, SMNVEV (reference sequence). The V gene lost 2 bases and the J gene lost 4 bases, with 9 bases spanning the gap. The CDR3 nucleotides are TGTGCCAGCAGTTTAAATCGAGGATACGAGCAGTACTTC. It is translated as CASSLNRGYEQYF.

The rearrangement joins TRBV11-2 to TRBJ1-3; D is ambiguous. The CDR3 runs to 16 residues. V was shortened by 1 base and J by 4 bases, with 14 bases between the two germline ends. In germline, CDR1 is SGHAT, CDR2 FQNNGV. The CDR3: CASSLVGGSSGNTIYF. The CDR3 nucleotides read TGTGCCAGCAGCTTAGTTGGAGGATCATCCGGAAACACCATATATTTT.

The chain links TRBV5-6 to TRBJ1-4; 9 nucleotides match TRBD1. J was trimmed by 4 bases and V by 4 bases; bases with no gene match: 2. The CDR3 loop spans 14 amino acids. Germline CDR1 is SGHDT and CDR2 is YYEEEE. The CDR3 region is CASSPGQGNEKLFF. The CDR3 DNA follows: TGTGCCAGCAGCCCGGGACAGGGTAATGAAAAACTGTTTTTT.

A remark on this clone: Other DNA sequences from this sample encode an identical CDR3 as well. This chain joins TRBV9 and TRBJ2-7; 8 nucleotides match TRBD1. The V gene's germline CDR1 is SGDLS and CDR2 YYNGEE. With 2 bases clipped from V and 2 bases from J, the junction kept 3 bases outside the gene matches. The CDR3 has 14 amino acids. CDR3 in amino acids: CASSVGTGTYEQYF. CDR3 coding DNA: TGTGCCAGCAGCGTGGGGACAGGAACCTACGAGCAGTACTTC.

The CDR3 region has the DNA TGTGCCAGCAGGAACAGGGAGAACTACGAGCAGTACTTC. Amino acid sequence: CASRNRENYEQYF. The chain uses TRBV2 and TRBJ2-7; TRBD1 is a possible D gene (6 bases). CDR1 SNHLY and CDR2 FYNNEI come from the germline V gene. CDR3 length: 13 residues. V gave up 6 bases and J gave up 3 bases, with 12 bases separating them.

This clone occurred a few times. V is TRBV19 and J is TRBJ1-1, with D possibly TRBD1 on 6 matching bases. The CDR3 has 13 amino acids. Germline V gene lookup returns CDR1 LNHDA and CDR2 SQIVND (reference sequence). Deletions cut 3 bases from V and 5 bases from J, with 10 bases between. CDR3 nucleotides: TGTGCCAGTAGTATTTGGGGGCGGACTGAAGCTTTCTTT. This sequence encodes CASSIWGRTEAFF. Combining the CDR3 with reference TRBV19 and TRBJ1-1 gives the whole variable domain DGGITQSPKYLFRKEGQNVTLSCEQNLNHDAMYWYRQDPGQGLRLIYYSQIVNDFQKGDIAEGYSVSREKKESFPLTVTSAQKNPTAFYLCASSIWGRTEAFFGQGTRLTVV.

The chain combines TRBV4-2 with TRBJ2-7; TRBD2 matches 11 bases. J was trimmed by 3 bases and V by 1 base; bases with no gene match: 8. The CDR3 is 17 amino acids. Germline-derived CDR1 and CDR2 are LGHNA and YNFKEQ. CDR3 residues: CASSQVTSGNRFYEQYF. CDR3 DNA: TGTGCCAGCAGCCAAGTGACTAGCGGGAACAGATTCTACGAGCAGTACTTC.

The J gene is TRBJ2-7, the V gene TRBV7-9, with a tentative D call TRBD1 (5 bases). Trimming removed 4 bases from V and 0 bases from J, with 10 bases in between. This CDR3 has 14 amino acids. CDR1 and CDR2 from the germline V gene are SEHNR and FQNEAQ (reference sequence). CDR3 loop: CASSSDRFSYEQYF. The CDR3 region has the DNA TGTGCCAGCAGCTCCGACAGATTCTCCTACGAGCAGTACTTC.

The chain carries TRBV29-1 and TRBJ2-7; maybe TRBD1 (5 bases). Trimming left V 5 bases short and J 4 bases short, with 21 bases between. The CDR3 has 15 residues. The germline V gene has CDR1 SQVTM and CDR2 ANQGSEA. The CDR3 is CSVLNFETAKYEQYF. CDR3 sequence (DNA): TGCAGCGTTCTCAACTTCGAGACAGCTAAGTACGAGCAGTACTTC.

The chain recombines TRBV5-3 with TRBJ1-3, with TRBD1 matching over 7 bases. TRBV5-3 is an ORF, with its function uncertain. V was pared by 8 bases and J by 4 bases, with 9 bases of the junction left unmatched. There are 14 residues in the CDR3. CDR3 loop: CASSPRDRGNTIYF. In nucleotides, the CDR3 is TGTGCCAGCAGCCCCCGGGACAGAGGAAACACCATATATTTT.

This sequence joins TRBV9 and TRBJ2-7, with D tentatively TRBD1 (5 bases). CDR3 size: 14 residues. The germline V gene has CDR1 SGDLS and CDR2 YYNGEE. The ends were cut back, 0 bases at V and 4 bases at J, with 11 bases in the middle. CDR3 loop: CASSVAWKGYEQYF. CDR3 DNA sequence: TGTGCCAGCAGCGTAGCCTGGAAGGGGTACGAGCAGTACTTC.

The rearrangement joins TRBV7-6 to TRBJ1-3, with 8 bases identical to TRBD1. Looked up from germline, CDR1 is SGHVS and CDR2 is FNYEAQ. With 5 bases clipped from V and 15 bases from J, the junction kept 9 bases outside the gene matches. The CDR3 spans 12 residues. For the CDR3, the DNA is TGTGCCAGCAGCAACGCGGACAGGGAAACATATTTT. This translates into CASSNADRETYF.

The chain uses TRBV7-9 and TRBJ2-7; 7 nucleotides match TRBD2. The CDR3 spans 13 residues. Germline V gives CDR1 SEHNR, CDR2 FQNEAQ (reference sequence). The V segment lost 4 bases and the J segment 1 base; nucleotides outside the gene matches: 1. The CDR3 DNA is TGTGCCAGCAGCTGGGGGGGGTCCTACGAGCAGTACTTC. It specifies CASSWGGSYEQYF.

The chain links TRBV7-8 to TRBJ1-2, with D hard to call. The CDR3 totals 17 residues. Germline loops: CDR1 SGHVS, CDR2 FQNEAQ. V gave up 5 bases and J gave up 7 bases, with 26 bases separating them. DNA of the CDR3: TGTGCCAGCAGCCCCCTCCGAATGGGAGGGCCGGGTCTTGGCTACACCTTC. It translates to CASSPLRMGGPGLGYTF.

The chain recombines TRBV4-2 with TRBJ1-2; D gene unclear. V was cut by 6 bases and J by 4 bases, with 12 bases left in between. Germline lookup yields CDR1 LGHNA and CDR2 YNFKEQ. The CDR3 contains 13 residues. The CDR3 loop is CASRGSGGYGYTF. CDR3 nucleotide sequence: TGTGCCAGCAGAGGGTCTGGAGGCTATGGCTACACCTTC.

J is TRBJ2-7 and V is TRBV27, with TRBD1 matching over 10 bases. Germline CDR1 is MNHEY and CDR2 is SMNVEV (reference sequence). J gave up 3 bases and V 4 bases, and 6 bases lay outside the gene matches. This CDR3 comprises 15 residues. The CDR3 bases are TGTGCCAGCAGTTCCCCCGGGACAGGGGACTACGAGCAGTACTTC. This codes for CASSSPGTGDYEQYF.

A few counts support this clone. Additional DNA sequences in this sample encode the identical CDR3. The chain links TRBV15 to TRBJ2-1; 8 bases are a match to TRBD2. Per the germline V gene, CDR1 is LNHNV and CDR2 is YYDKDF (reference sequence). The CDR3 extends over 13 amino acids. The V segment lost 5 bases and the J segment 5 bases; nucleotides outside the gene matches: 2. CDR3 protein: CATSRGGDNEQFF. The CDR3 DNA is TGTGCCACCAGCCGGGGGGGAGACAATGAGCAGTTCTTC.

This CDR3 reads CASSLGFQDYGYTF. CDR3 coding DNA: TGTGCCAGCAGCTTGGGTTTCCAGGACTATGGCTACACCTTC. The rearrangement links TRBV7-6 to TRBJ1-2; no clear D gene. The CDR3 spans 14 residues. The germline V gene encodes CDR1 SGHVS and CDR2 FNYEAQ. V was trimmed by 3 bases and J by 3 bases, leaving 11 bases between them.

The CDR3 coding sequence is TGTGCCAGCAGCTTATTGGGGGGGCCGGATGAGCAGTTCTTC. It yields the protein CASSLLGGPDEQFF. The chain combines TRBV7-3 with TRBJ2-1, with D possibly TRBD2 on 7 matching bases. The germline V gene has CDR1 SGHTA and CDR2 FQGTGA. This CDR3 region has 14 residues. The V end lost 2 bases, the J end lost 8 bases, and 13 bases lay between the germline ends. The full variable domain, its missing parts supplied by reference TRBV7-3 and TRBJ2-1, is GAGVSQTPSNKVTEKGKYVELRCDPISGHTALYWYRQSLGQGPEFLIYFQGTGAADDSGLPNDRFFAVRPEGSVSTLKIQRTERGDSAVYLCASSLLGGPDEQFFGPGTRLTVL.

This sequence joins TRBV19 and TRBJ2-7, with D perhaps matching TRBD2 (5 bases). The V and J ends lost 5 bases and 1 base respectively, with 12 bases between them. The germline CDR1 and CDR2 sequences are LNHDA and SQIVND (reference sequence). This CDR3 region has 14 residues. The CDR3 sequence: CASSVDSRSYEQYF. The CDR3 coding sequence is TGTGCCAGTAGTGTGGACTCCCGATCCTACGAGCAGTACTTC.

The genes are TRBV4-3 and TRBJ1-4, with unresolved D. Germline loops: CDR1 LGHNA, CDR2 YSLEER. V gave up 2 bases and J gave up 8 bases, with 12 bases separating them. The CDR3 totals 14 residues. Here the CDR3 DNA reads TGCGCCAGCAGCCAATCCGCAACTCGGGAAAAACTGTTTTTT. Protein sequence: CASSQSATREKLFF.

The gene calls are TRBV6-7 and TRBJ1-4, with D hard to call. TRBV6-7 is classed as an ORF, of uncertain function. The CDR3 loop spans 18 amino acids. V was clipped by 7 bases and J by 2 bases, with 23 bases between them. The CDR3 loop is CASIIRSLGRGTNEKLFF. The CDR3 bases are TGTGCCAGCATTATCCGCAGTCTCGGACGGGGTACTAATGAAAAACTGTTTTTT.

The chain has TRBV4-1 and TRBJ1-4; 9 positions agree with TRBD1. CDR3 length equals 15 residues. V gave up 3 bases and J gave up 8 bases; unmatched junction bases: 7. The germline V gene encodes CDR1 MGHRA and CDR2 YSYEKL. In DNA, the CDR3 is TGCGCCAGCAGCCAGAGACAGGGGGTAAGGGAAAAACTGTTTTTT. As protein: CASSQRQGVREKLFF.

The V and J genes are TRBV27 and TRBJ2-1; tentative D call: TRBD2 (5 bases). The CDR3 consists of 14 residues. Between the trimmed V and J ends, which lost 5 bases and 4 bases, there was a span of 12 bases. Per germline, CDR1 MNHEY and CDR2 SMNVEV (reference sequence). The DNA of the CDR3 is TGTGCCAGCAGTCTCGGGGTGGTTTACAATGAGCAGTTCTTC. Translation gives CASSLGVVYNEQFF.

The chain combines TRBV4-3 with TRBJ2-7, with 10 bases identical to TRBD2. The V gene end was trimmed by 3 bases and the J gene end by 2 bases; junction bases not matched to a gene: 10. Germline-derived CDR1 and CDR2 are LGHNA and YSLEER. This CDR3 has 17 amino acids. The CDR3 spells CASSHDYSGGSAYEQYF. DNA for the CDR3: TGCGCCAGCAGCCATGACTATAGCGGGGGGTCCGCCTACGAGCAGTACTTC.